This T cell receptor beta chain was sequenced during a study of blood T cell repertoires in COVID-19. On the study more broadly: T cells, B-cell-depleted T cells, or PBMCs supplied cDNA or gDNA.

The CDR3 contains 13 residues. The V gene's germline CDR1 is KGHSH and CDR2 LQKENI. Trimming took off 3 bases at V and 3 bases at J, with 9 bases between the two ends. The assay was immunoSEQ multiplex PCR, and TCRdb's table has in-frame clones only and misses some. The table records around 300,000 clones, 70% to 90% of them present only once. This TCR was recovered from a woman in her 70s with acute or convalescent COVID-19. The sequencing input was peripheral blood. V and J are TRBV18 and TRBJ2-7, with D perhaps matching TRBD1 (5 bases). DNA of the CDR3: TGTGCCAGCTCACCTCCAAGGGGCTACGAGCAGTACTTC. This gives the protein CASSPPRGYEQYF.